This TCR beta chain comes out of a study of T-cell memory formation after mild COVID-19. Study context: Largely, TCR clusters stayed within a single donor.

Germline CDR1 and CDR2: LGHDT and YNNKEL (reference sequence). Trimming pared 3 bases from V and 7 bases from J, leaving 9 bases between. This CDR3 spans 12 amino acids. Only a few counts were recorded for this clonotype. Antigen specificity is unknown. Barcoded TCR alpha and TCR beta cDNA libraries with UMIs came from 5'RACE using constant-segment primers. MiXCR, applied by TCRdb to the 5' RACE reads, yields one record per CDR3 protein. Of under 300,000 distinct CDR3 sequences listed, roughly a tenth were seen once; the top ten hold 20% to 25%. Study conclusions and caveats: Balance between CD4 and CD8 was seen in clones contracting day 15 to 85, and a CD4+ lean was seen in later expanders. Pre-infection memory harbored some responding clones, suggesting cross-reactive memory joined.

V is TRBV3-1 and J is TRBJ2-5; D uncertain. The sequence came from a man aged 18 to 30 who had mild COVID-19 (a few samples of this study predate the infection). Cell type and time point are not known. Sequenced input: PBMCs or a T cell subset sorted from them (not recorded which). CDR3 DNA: TGTGCCAGCAGCCACGAGTCGAGGACCCAGTACTTC. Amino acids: CASSHESRTQYF.